The T cell receptor (beta chain) under discussion was sequenced for a study of early T cells in non-severe SARS-CoV-2 infection. The overall study: Sequencing was performed on bulk RNA from unsorted whole blood, leaving chains unpaired. Findings and limits, study-wide: VDJdb matching skewed toward anti-spike CD8 responses, missing private and CD4 specificities.

Unique molecular identifiers were added to individual cDNA molecules. Using its own MiXCR run on the 5' RACE reads, TCRdb lists one record per CDR3 protein. Here the sample spans tens of thousands of distinct CDR3 sequences, more than 8.5% being singletons. At least ten counts were recorded for this clonotype. Antigen unknown. The CDR3 loop spans 14 amino acids. V dropped 8 bases and J dropped 9 bases, with 20 bases sitting between them. Germline CDR1 SNHLY, CDR2 FYNNEI. The rearrangement uses TRBV2 and TRBJ2-1; either TRBD1 or TRBD2 may supply D (6 bases each). The specimen sequenced was whole blood. The TCR originated in an adult who was a healthcare worker with PCR-confirmed SARS-CoV-2 infection or an uninfected control (not recorded which). The CDR3: CASETGSSESEQFF. The CDR3 coding sequence is TGTGCCAGCGAAACAGGGTCTAGCGAGAGTGAGCAGTTCTTC.